The sequence of this T cell receptor (beta chain) was determined in a study of T cell changes during pregnancy in multiple sclerosis (dated by TCRdb to the late 2010s). Study-wide context: Changes in the T cell repertoire over the course of pregnancy were examined in this study in women with multiple sclerosis.

The CDR3, cysteine through phenylalanine, is 15 amino acids long. Just CDR3 DNA is preserved here, 45 bases in frame from base 1. According to the germline V gene, CDR1 reads LGHNT and CDR2 reads FRNRAP. The germline V and J ends show losses of 1 base and 4 bases respectively, and no gene match explains 5 bases of the junction. This clone was detected a few times. What antigen it recognizes has not been identified. The record has no base qualities; no much larger clone is one base away. The library was obtained by the immunoSEQ multiplex PCR assay. The table comes from immuneACCESS by way of TCRdb, which keeps in-frame sequences with V and J called. Part of the clones is missing from these tables; in studies checked, under half for an unresolved V gene and the rest for unknown reasons. The sample table contains more than 60,000 clones; only one count was recorded for 91% of them. Together, the top ten hold about 1.5% of the sample.

Sequencing used peripheral blood, obtained in the second trimester of pregnancy. The clonotype comes from a female donor with multiple sclerosis, enrolled in a pregnancy study. The rearranged chain carries TRBV12-5 and TRBJ2-5, with TRBD1 identical over 8 junction bases. The bases read TGTGCTAGTGGTTTGGAACTCAGGGGGCGAGAGACCCAGTACTTC. It is translated as CASGLELRGRETQYF.